This TCR beta chain was profiled in a study of cytotoxic CD8 clonotypes in ibrutinib-treated CLL. On the study more broadly: Partial response occurred in roughly 24 patients and complete response in 2; at median around 5.5 years, approximately 15 remained remitted and 12 progressed. Response samples came after a median about 11 months of treatment, range 6 to 36. Regarding the study as a whole: An increase in clonality occurred at ibrutinib response, followed by a return toward baseline at progression. Sustained-remission patients were sampled at different times than progressing patients were.

TCRdb keeps only in-frame clones here, not all; method: immunoSEQ multiplex PCR. The sample lists 130,000 to 150,000 clones, about four fifths seen once, with 9.5% to 15% in the top ten. The V gene's germline CDR1 is GTSNPN and CDR2 SVGIG (reference sequence). V was trimmed by 3 bases and J by 0 bases, leaving 17 bases between them. This CDR3 spans 16 amino acids. About this clone: The antigen remains undetermined.

The receptor was derived from a human donor with chronic lymphocytic leukemia. The input for sequencing was PBMCs, taken after 12 months of ibrutinib treatment. The chain recombines TRBV30 with TRBJ1-2; D is perhaps TRBD1 (6 bases). The CDR3 sequence is CAWRARWDKTNYGYTF. As DNA, the CDR3 is TGTGCCTGGAGGGCACGCTGGGACAAGACTAACTATGGCTACACCTTC.